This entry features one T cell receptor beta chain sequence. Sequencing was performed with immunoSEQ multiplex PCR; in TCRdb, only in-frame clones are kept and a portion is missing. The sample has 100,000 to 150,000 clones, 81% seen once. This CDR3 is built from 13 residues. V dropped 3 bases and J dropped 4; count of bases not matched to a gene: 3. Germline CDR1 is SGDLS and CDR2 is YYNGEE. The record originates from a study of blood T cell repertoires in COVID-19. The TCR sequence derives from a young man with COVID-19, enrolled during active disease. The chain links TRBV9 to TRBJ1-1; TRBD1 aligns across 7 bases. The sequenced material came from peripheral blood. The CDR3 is CASSAGTATEAFF. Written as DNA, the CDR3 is TGTGCCAGCAGCGCAGGGACAGCCACTGAAGCTTTCTTT. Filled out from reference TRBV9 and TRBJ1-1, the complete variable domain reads DSGVTQTPKHLITATGQRVTLRCSPRSGDLSVYWYQQSLDQGLQFLIQYYNGEERAKGNILERFSAQQFPDLHSELNLSSLELGDSALYFCASSAGTATEAFFGQGTRLTVV.